The entry below describes one TCR beta chain. A read error may produce the germline difference seen at one junction end. This CDR3 contains 14 residues. The germline CDR1 and CDR2 sequences are SGHRS and YFSETQ. This sample was taken from a study of T cells in Graves' hyperthyroidism and ophthalmopathy. Calling Graves' hyperthyroidism stable meant ophthalmopathy did not progress within 18 months. RNA transcripts were the template for amplifying TCR beta CDR3 regions. The HTBI primer set was used in a first-round RT-PCR of the TCR CDR3. TCRdb re-called the multiplex PCR reads with MiXCR, one entry per CDR3 protein. Of some 700,000 distinct CDR3 sequences in the sample, about 18% were seen once.

The sample comprised blood. The rearrangement links TRBV5-1 to TRBJ2-3; possibly TRBD1 for D (8 bases). This TCR was recovered from a man aged 50 to 60 with Graves' hyperthyroidism. The CDR3 DNA reads TGCGCCAGCAGCTTGACAGGGGGGGCAGATGCGCAGTATTTT. It translates to CASSLTGGADAQYF.